These T cell receptor beta chains were read from a single sample in a study of cytomegalovirus exposure and HLA in healthy donors. Generated by immunoSEQ multiplex PCR, the TCRdb table keeps only in-frame clones and is missing some. This sample's clone table lists about 50,000 clones. Sequenced input: PBMCs. Source of these receptors: a man aged 18 to 35 in good health and CMV-seropositive. The CDR3 runs from the conserved cysteine through the conserved F or W. Each record gives: D gene, J gene, V gene, CDR3 protein, CDR3 DNA. The D gene is left open where the match is weak.

>.|TRBJ1-1|TRBV7-9
CASSLATEWTEAFF
TGTGCCAGCAGCTTAGCCACAGAATGGACTGAAGCTTTCTTT
>.|TRBJ1-3|TRBV9
CASSVEPSSGNTIYF
TGTGCCAGCAGCGTAGAACCGAGCTCTGGAAACACCATATATTTT
>.|TRBJ2-2|TRBV30
CAWSKQVTGELFF
TGTGCCTGGAGTAAACAGGTTACCGGGGAGCTGTTTTTT
>.|TRBJ2-7|TRBV13
CASSLAGDSYEQYF
TGTGCCAGCAGCTTAGCGGGGGACTCCTACGAGCAGTACTTC
>.|TRBJ2-7|TRBV7-6
CASSSTYKLGDEQYF
TGTGCCAGCAGCTCAACTTATAAGCTAGGGGACGAGCAGTACTTC
>TRBD2|TRBJ2-1|TRBV5-8
CASSLALSRLAGNEQFF
TGTGCCAGCAGCTTGGCCCTTAGTCGACTAGCGGGGAATGAGCAGTTCTTC
>.|TRBJ1-3|TRBV19
CASSIDGQPSGNTIYF
TGTGCCAGTAGTATAGATGGACAGCCCTCTGGAAACACCATATATTTT
>.|TRBJ1-5|TRBV7-2
CASSLVGGAQPQHF
TGTGCCAGCAGCTTAGTGGGGGGAGCTCAGCCCCAGCATTTT
>TRBD2|TRBJ2-1|TRBV7-9
CASSLNPGGASADHNEQFF
TGTGCCAGCAGCTTAAACCCCGGGGGGGCTTCAGCCGATCACAATGAGCAGTTCTTC
>.|TRBJ2-7|TRBV11-2
CASSLLDISSYEQYF
TGTGCCAGCAGCTTACTCGACATAAGCTCCTACGAGCAGTACTTC
>TRBD2|TRBJ2-1|TRBV19
CASSRTSGGDEQFF
TGTGCCAGTAGTAGGACTAGCGGGGGGGATGAGCAGTTCTTC
>.|TRBJ2-1|TRBV11-3
CASSLAHTTSSYNEQFF
TGTGCCAGCAGCTTAGCCCACACTACGAGCTCCTACAATGAGCAGTTCTTC
>.|TRBJ2-1|TRBV27
CASSFSPSEYNEQFF
TGTGCCAGCAGTTTTTCACCTAGCGAATACAATGAGCAGTTCTTC
>TRBD1|TRBJ1-1|TRBV7-9
CASSPDRGEAFF
TGTGCCAGCAGCCCCGACAGGGGTGAAGCTTTCTTT
>TRBD1|TRBJ1-1|TRBV19
CASSRTGSLNTEAFF
TGTGCCAGTAGTCGGACAGGGTCGTTGAACACTGAAGCTTTCTTT
>TRBD1|TRBJ1-2|TRBV19
CASTRTGGGGYTF
TGTGCCAGTACCCGGACAGGGGGAGGTGGCTACACCTTC
>.|TRBJ1-1|TRBV4-1
CASSPRDTGIPEAFF
TGCGCCAGCAGTCCCCGGGACACGGGAATTCCTGAAGCTTTCTTT
>.|TRBJ1-4|TRBV23-1
CASSPSQGLREKLFF
TGCGCCAGCAGTCCAAGTCAGGGTTTGAGAGAAAAACTGTTTTTT
>.|TRBJ2-7|TRBV28
CASSPDSSSYEQYF
TGTGCCAGCAGTCCCGACAGTAGCTCCTACGAGCAGTACTTC
>.|TRBJ1-1|TRBV30
CAWRGQYTEAFF
TGTGCCTGGCGCGGACAGTACACTGAAGCTTTCTTT
>TRBD2|TRBJ2-5|TRBV7-2
CASSVSGPGKTQYF
TGTGCCAGCAGCGTTAGCGGGCCAGGGAAGACCCAGTACTTC
>TRBD2|TRBJ2-3|TRBV4-1
CASSLSGTSVLSTDTQYF
TGCGCCAGCAGCCTGTCCGGGACTAGCGTACTTAGCACAGATACGCAGTATTTT
>.|TRBJ1-2|TRBV4-1
CASSQDIGVLYGYTF
TGCGCCAGCAGCCAAGATATCGGGGTTCTCTATGGCTACACCTTC
>.|TRBJ2-7|TRBV7-9
CASSSFGLVYEQYF
TGTGCCAGCAGCTCCTTCGGACTTGTCTACGAGCAGTACTTC
>.|TRBJ2-1|TRBV21-1
CASSKGEREMYEQFF
TGTGCCAGCAGCAAAGGAGAGCGGGAGATGTATGAGCAGTTCTTC
>TRBD1|TRBJ1-1|TRBV11-2
CASSRAGQDTEAFF
TGTGCCAGCAGCCGCGCGGGACAGGACACTGAAGCTTTCTTT
>TRBD1|TRBJ2-6|TRBV28
CASSLGDRAGANVLTF
TGTGCCAGCAGTTTGGGGGACAGGGCCGGGGCCAACGTCCTGACTTTC
>.|TRBJ1-2|TRBV29-1
CSVPPGGTWGYTF
TGCAGCGTCCCCCCGGGAGGGACGTGGGGCTACACCTTC
>.|TRBJ2-7|TRBV28
CASSPQDSRYYEQYF
TGTGCCAGCAGCCCTCAGGACTCGCGATACTACGAGCAGTACTTC
>TRBD2|TRBJ2-7|TRBV7-9
CASSHRGSGGRVYEQYF
TGTGCCAGCAGCCATCGGGGGAGTGGCGGGAGGGTCTACGAGCAGTACTTC
>.|TRBJ1-6|TRBV11-2
CASSLQGSSSPLHF
TGTGCCAGCAGCTTACAGGGTAGTAGTTCACCCCTCCACTTT
>TRBD1|TRBJ2-2|TRBV6-6
CASSSLQGATGELFF
TGTGCCAGCAGTTCCTTACAGGGGGCTACCGGGGAGCTGTTTTTT
>TRBD1|TRBJ2-5|TRBV5-5
CASSLYRGHSGTQYF
TGTGCCAGCAGCTTATACAGGGGCCACTCCGGGACCCAGTACTTC
>.|TRBJ2-6|TRBV27
CASSLNIGANVLTF
TGTGCCAGCAGTTTAAATATTGGGGCCAACGTCCTGACTTTC
>TRBD1|TRBJ1-1|TRBV19
CASGDREALNTEAFF
TGTGCCAGTGGGGACAGGGAAGCTCTGAACACTGAAGCTTTCTTT
>TRBD2|TRBJ2-2|TRBV2
CASRGLAVNTGELFF
TGTGCCAGCAGGGGACTAGCAGTGAACACCGGGGAGCTGTTTTTT
>TRBD2|TRBJ2-5|TRBV4-1
CASSHPGLAGGPGQETQYF
TGCGCCAGCAGCCACCCGGGACTAGCGGGAGGGCCTGGCCAAGAGACCCAGTACTTC
>TRBD2|TRBJ2-7|TRBV13
CASSPQAGVPSYEQYF
TGTGCCAGCAGCCCCCAAGCGGGAGTGCCTTCCTACGAGCAGTACTTC
>TRBD1|TRBJ1-4|TRBV7-9
CASSLETGRRREKLFF
TGTGCCAGCAGCTTGGAGACAGGGCGGCGACGTGAAAAACTGTTTTTT
>TRBD2|TRBJ2-5|TRBV5-1
CASSSGTSGRETQYF
TGCGCCAGCAGTTCCGGGACTAGCGGGAGAGAGACCCAGTACTTC